This is a list of T cell receptor beta chains from one sample in a study of blood T cells in healthy people across ages. TCRdb re-derived calls from the 5' RACE reads in MiXCR, one entry per CDR3 protein. The table lists roughly 570,000 distinct CDR3 sequences, 25% to 30% of them singletons. Sequencing was performed on blood. The origin of the receptors is a woman between 70 and 85 years old in good health. Each CDR3 is given with its conserved first and last residue. Each record gives: V gene, clone size, D gene, J gene, CDR3 protein, CDR3 DNA. A D gene is named only where the DNA matches it firmly. Not every row has a clone size; where given, it reads once, few, many or a size class.

V: TRBV12-3/TRBV12-4; size: .; D: .; J: TRBJ1-1; CDR3: CASSRNGNTEAFF; DNA: TGTGCCAGCAGTCGGAACGGGAACACTGAAGCTTTCTTT
V: TRBV27; size: few; D: .; J: TRBJ1-4; CDR3: CASWLRGSEKLFF; DNA: TGTGCCAGTTGGTTACGGGGTAGTGAAAAACTGTTTTTT
V: TRBV5-1; size: .; D: .; J: TRBJ2-3; CDR3: CASSLGGTLLLSTDTQYF; DNA: TGCGCCAGCAGCTTGGGGGGTACCCTCCTGTTGAGCACAGATACGCAGTATTTT
V: TRBV20-1; size: .; D: TRBD1; J: TRBJ2-3; CDR3: CSAAHGTDTDTQYF; DNA: TGCAGTGCTGCCCACGGGACAGACACAGATACGCAGTATTTT
V: TRBV7-6; size: .; D: .; J: TRBJ2-7; CDR3: CASTPGTAPYEQYF; DNA: TGTGCCAGCACCCCGGGGACGGCACCCTACGAGCAGTACTTC
V: TRBV29-1; size: few; D: .; J: TRBJ2-5; CDR3: CSAQRHDQETQYF; DNA: TGCAGCGCCCAGAGACATGACCAAGAGACCCAGTACTTC
V: TRBV27; size: .; D: .; J: TRBJ1-4; CDR3: CASSFGTDTNEKLFF; DNA: TGTGCCAGCAGTTTTGGGACGGATACAAATGAAAAACTGTTTTTT
V: TRBV7-3; size: .; D: .; J: TRBJ2-1; CDR3: CASSLAGRYNEQFF; DNA: TGTGCCAGCAGCTTAGCGGGGAGGTACAATGAGCAGTTCTTC
V: TRBV20-1; size: many; D: TRBD1; J: TRBJ1-5; CDR3: CSAVQTGGDNQPQHF; DNA: TGCAGTGCTGTACAGACAGGGGGTGACAATCAGCCCCAGCATTTT
V: TRBV20-1; size: .; D: .; J: TRBJ1-4; CDR3: CSARDNLLNEKLFF; DNA: TGCAGTGCTAGAGATAACCTACTTAATGAAAAACTGTTTTTT
V: TRBV20-1; size: .; D: TRBD1; J: TRBJ2-6; CDR3: CSARSRDRESGANVLTF; DNA: TGCAGTGCTAGATCCCGGGACAGAGAATCAGGGGCCAACGTCCTGACTTTC
V: TRBV10-3; size: .; D: TRBD1; J: TRBJ2-7; CDR3: CAITPTGEDEQYF; DNA: TGTGCCATCACCCCGACAGGGGAGGACGAGCAGTACTTC
V: TRBV20-1; size: .; D: .; J: TRBJ2-3; CDR3: CSASPGVGDTQYF; DNA: TGCAGTGCTAGTCCCGGGGTGGGGGATACGCAGTATTTT
V: TRBV2; size: .; D: .; J: TRBJ1-2; CDR3: CASSERSRDYGYTF; DNA: TGTGCCAGCAGTGAAAGGTCCAGGGACTATGGCTACACCTTC
V: TRBV20-1; size: .; D: .; J: TRBJ2-5; CDR3: CSARGLGDLQETQYF; DNA: TGCAGTGCTAGAGGGTTAGGGGACCTCCAAGAGACCCAGTACTTC
V: TRBV11-2; size: .; D: .; J: TRBJ1-1; CDR3: CASRKRGTMNTEAFF; DNA: TGTGCCAGCAGGAAGCGTGGGACTATGAACACTGAAGCTTTCTTT
V: TRBV20-1; size: .; D: .; J: TRBJ1-2; CDR3: CSARRDGAYGYTF; DNA: TGCAGTGCTAGACGGGACGGCGCCTATGGCTACACCTTC
V: TRBV7-9; size: .; D: TRBD1; J: TRBJ2-1; CDR3: CASRPTGAAYNEQFF; DNA: TGTGCCAGCAGACCTACAGGGGCGGCCTACAATGAGCAGTTCTTC
V: TRBV7-3; size: few; D: TRBD2; J: TRBJ2-1; CDR3: CASSIAGGRNEQFF; DNA: TGTGCCAGCTCTATAGCGGGGGGGCGCAATGAGCAGTTCTTC
V: TRBV20-1; size: few; D: TRBD1; J: TRBJ1-6; CDR3: CSARVVRGRESPLHF; DNA: TGCAGTGCTAGAGTAGTCAGGGGGCGGGAATCACCCCTCCACTTT
V: TRBV15; size: few; D: .; J: TRBJ2-5; CDR3: CATSTPMIRGRETQYF; DNA: TGTGCCACCAGCACTCCCATGATAAGGGGGAGAGAGACCCAGTACTTC
V: TRBV9; size: once; D: TRBD2; J: TRBJ2-1; CDR3: CASSDERGGHNEQFF; DNA: TGTGCCAGCAGCGACGAGCGGGGGGGCCACAATGAGCAGTTCTTC
V: TRBV2; size: .; D: .; J: TRBJ2-6; CDR3: CASSGQRANVLTF; DNA: TGTGCCAGCAGCGGACAGAGGGCCAACGTCCTGACTTTC
V: TRBV4-1; size: .; D: .; J: TRBJ1-5; CDR3: CASSQAGRNQPQHF; DNA: TGCGCCAGCAGCCAAGCAGGTAGGAATCAGCCCCAGCATTTT
V: TRBV6-5; size: few; D: .; J: TRBJ2-7; CDR3: CASSYSMVHEQYF; DNA: TGTGCCAGCAGTTACTCGATGGTGCACGAGCAGTACTTC
V: TRBV9; size: many; D: .; J: TRBJ1-2; CDR3: CASSVGWVDYGYTF; DNA: TGTGCCAGCAGCGTAGGATGGGTAGACTATGGCTACACCTTC
V: TRBV7-9; size: few; D: .; J: TRBJ1-2; CDR3: CASSLELGSGYTF; DNA: TGTGCCAGCAGCTTAGAATTGGGGTCTGGCTACACCTTC
V: TRBV29-1; size: .; D: .; J: TRBJ1-4; CDR3: CSVARLGSEKLFF; DNA: TGCAGCGTGGCCCGCCTGGGTTCTGAAAAACTGTTTTTT
V: TRBV18; size: .; D: .; J: TRBJ2-1; CDR3: CASSPYGNEQFF; DNA: TGTGCCAGCTCACCGTATGGTAATGAGCAGTTCTTC
V: TRBV14; size: .; D: TRBD1; J: TRBJ1-2; CDR3: CASSQYRDRGNYGYTF; DNA: TGTGCCAGCAGTCAATACCGGGACAGGGGCAACTATGGCTACACCTTC
V: TRBV11-3; size: .; D: TRBD1; J: TRBJ2-7; CDR3: CASSLDPGQVYEQYF; DNA: TGTGCCAGCAGCTTAGATCCGGGACAGGTCTACGAGCAGTACTTC
V: TRBV4-1; size: .; D: TRBD1; J: TRBJ2-1; CDR3: CASSQGDRVYNEQFF; DNA: TGCGCCAGCAGCCAAGGGGACAGGGTCTACAATGAGCAGTTCTTC
V: TRBV5-1; size: .; D: TRBD1; J: TRBJ1-1; CDR3: CASSSGTGSGTEAFF; DNA: TGCGCCAGCAGCTCCGGGACAGGGTCAGGCACTGAAGCTTTCTTT
V: TRBV11-2; size: few; D: TRBD1; J: TRBJ1-2; CDR3: CPEQGTPENYGYTF; DNA: TGCCCTGAACAGGGGACCCCAGAGAACTATGGCTACACCTTC
V: TRBV3-1; size: .; D: .; J: TRBJ2-5; CDR3: CASSPLTLLHYNERFF; DNA: TGTGCCAGCAGCCCCCTGACTTTACTACATTACAATGAGCGGTTCTTC
V: TRBV29-1; size: .; D: TRBD1; J: TRBJ1-2; CDR3: CGTRDRDYGYTF; DNA: TGCGGAACCCGGGACAGGGACTATGGCTACACCTTC
V: TRBV6-2/TRBV6-3; size: .; D: .; J: TRBJ2-4; CDR3: CASSYSIIRGNIQYF; DNA: TGTGCCAGCAGTTACTCGATAATACGGGGAAACATTCAGTACTTC
V: TRBV7-9; size: few; D: .; J: TRBJ2-7; CDR3: CASSPYGAGEPYEQYF; DNA: TGTGCCAGCAGCCCCTACGGAGCCGGAGAGCCCTACGAGCAGTACTTC
V: TRBV12-3/TRBV12-4; size: few; D: TRBD2; J: TRBJ2-5; CDR3: CASTFTSGGPLF; DNA: TGTGCCAGCACCTTTACTAGCGGGGGCCCACTCTTC
V: TRBV19; size: .; D: TRBD1; J: TRBJ1-2; CDR3: CASSGGRDRIPANYGYTF; DNA: TGTGCCAGTAGTGGGGGCCGGGACAGGATACCAGCTAACTATGGCTACACCTTC